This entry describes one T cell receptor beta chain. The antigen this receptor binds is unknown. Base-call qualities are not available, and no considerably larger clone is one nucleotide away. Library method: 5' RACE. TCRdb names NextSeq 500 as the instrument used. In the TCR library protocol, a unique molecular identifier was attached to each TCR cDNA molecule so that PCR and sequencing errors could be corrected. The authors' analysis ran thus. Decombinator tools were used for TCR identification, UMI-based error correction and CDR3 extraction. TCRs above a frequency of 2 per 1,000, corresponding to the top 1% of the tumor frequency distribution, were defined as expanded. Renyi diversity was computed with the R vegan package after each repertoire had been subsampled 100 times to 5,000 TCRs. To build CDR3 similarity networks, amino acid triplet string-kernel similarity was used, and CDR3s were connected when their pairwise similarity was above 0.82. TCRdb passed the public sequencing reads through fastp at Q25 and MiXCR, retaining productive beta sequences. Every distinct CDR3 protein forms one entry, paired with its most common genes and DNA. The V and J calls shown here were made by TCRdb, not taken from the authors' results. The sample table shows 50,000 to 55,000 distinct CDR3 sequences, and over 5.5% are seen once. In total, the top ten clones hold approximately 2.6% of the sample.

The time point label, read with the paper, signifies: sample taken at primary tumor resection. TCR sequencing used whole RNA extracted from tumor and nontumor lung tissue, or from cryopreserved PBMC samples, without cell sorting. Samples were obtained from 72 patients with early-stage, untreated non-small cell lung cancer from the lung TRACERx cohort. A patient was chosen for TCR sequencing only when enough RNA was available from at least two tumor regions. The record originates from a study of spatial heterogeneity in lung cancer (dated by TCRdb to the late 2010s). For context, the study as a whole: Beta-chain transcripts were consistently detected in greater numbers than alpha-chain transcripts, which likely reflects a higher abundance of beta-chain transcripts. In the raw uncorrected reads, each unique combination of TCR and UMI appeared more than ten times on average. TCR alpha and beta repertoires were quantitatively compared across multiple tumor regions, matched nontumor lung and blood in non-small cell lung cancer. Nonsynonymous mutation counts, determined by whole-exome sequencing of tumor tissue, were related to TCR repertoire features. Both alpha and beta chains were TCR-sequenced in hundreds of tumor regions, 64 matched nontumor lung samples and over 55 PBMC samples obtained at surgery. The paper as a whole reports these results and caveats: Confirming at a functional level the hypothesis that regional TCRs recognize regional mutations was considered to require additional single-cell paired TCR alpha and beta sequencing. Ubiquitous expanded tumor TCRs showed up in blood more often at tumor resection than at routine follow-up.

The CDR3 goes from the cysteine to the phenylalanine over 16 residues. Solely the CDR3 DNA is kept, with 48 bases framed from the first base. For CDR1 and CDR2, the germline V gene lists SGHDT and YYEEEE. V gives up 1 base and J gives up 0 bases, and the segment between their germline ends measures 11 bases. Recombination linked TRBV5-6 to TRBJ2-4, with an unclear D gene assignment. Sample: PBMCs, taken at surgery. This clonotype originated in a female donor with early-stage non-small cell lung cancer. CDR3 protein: CASSLFSALAKNIQYF. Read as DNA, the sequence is TGTGCCAGCAGCTTGTTCAGTGCGCTAGCCAAAAACATTCAGTACTTC. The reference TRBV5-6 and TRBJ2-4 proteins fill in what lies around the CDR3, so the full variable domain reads DAGVTQSPTHLIKTRGQQVTLRCSPKSGHDTVSWYQQALGQGPQFIFQYYEEEERQRGNFPDRFSGHQFPNYSSELNVNALLLGDSALYLCASSLFSALAKNIQYFGAGTRLSVL.